This T cell receptor (beta chain) derives from a study of OX40 agonist ivuxolimab in advanced cancers. Study-wide findings and caveats: Mean expanded clone counts were higher in CD8+ than CD4+ T cells.

Here immunoSEQ multiplex PCR was the method, and the copy in TCRdb shows in-frame clones only, minus some. The table has tens of thousands of clones, roughly 84% seen once; the top ten hold roughly 0.25%. As for this clone: Its target is not known.

Germline CDR1 SGHNT, CDR2 YYREEE (reference sequence). The CDR3 runs 16 residues. The V end was cut by 4 bases, the J end by 4 bases, with 17 bases between. At baseline, cycle 4 day 1, and cycle 7 day 1, blood was sampled. The TCR originated in an adult with an advanced solid tumor such as melanoma, head and neck, liver or kidney cancer. The gene calls are TRBV5-4 and TRBJ2-2; D is unresolved. The material sequenced was CD4+ or CD8+ T cells sorted from blood, taken in a trial of the OX40 agonist ivuxolimab. CDR3: CASSPISGETTGELFF. In DNA form, the CDR3 reads TGTGCCAGCAGCCCTATTTCCGGAGAAACCACCGGGGAGCTGTTTTTT.